The clone carrying this T cell receptor beta chain showed up just once. Methods used by the authors: Reference gene primers were amplified, and this amplification served to estimate nucleated cell counts. Data came from immunoSEQ multiplex PCR; TCRdb stores just in-frame clones and leaves some out. The V and J calls and clone size come from that table; D and trimming were worked out from the DNA. The data show about 85,000 clones, about 90% seen once. The data originate from a study of blood T cell repertoires in COVID-19. In the study overall: Some COVID-19 samples were acute and others convalescent; all came from the United States, Italy and Spain. T cells, B-cell-depleted T cells, or PBMCs provided the cDNA or gDNA that served as material.

The germline V gene encodes CDR1 LNHDA and CDR2 SQIVND (reference sequence). V dropped 5 bases and J dropped 0; count of bases not matched to a gene: 11. The CDR3 sequence is 17 residues long. Sequences were obtained from peripheral blood. This receptor was identified in a woman of 80 years or more with acute or convalescent COVID-19. V is TRBV19 and J is TRBJ2-7, with TRBD2 matching 9 bases. CDR3 protein: CASSHSGGLLSSYEQYF. CDR3 coding DNA: TGTGCCAGTAGTCATAGCGGGGGACTCCTTAGCTCCTACGAGCAGTACTTC.